Below, 6 T cell receptor beta chains from the same sample are listed, as sequenced in a study of identical twins (dated by TCRdb to the mid-2010s). Library prep was done by 5' RACE. TCRdb shows the sequencer as Illumina HiSeq 2000. TCRdb passed the public sequencing reads through fastp at Q25 and MiXCR, retaining productive beta sequences. Each CDR3 protein gets just one entry, which takes the most common genes and DNA from the rows behind it. This sample holds approximately 1.8 million distinct CDR3 sequences; under 35% were observed only once. The leading ten clones occupy around 0.3% of the sample. The source material was cord blood. The receptors were gathered from a newborn girl in good health.

This clonotype showed up many times. The chain has TRBV12-5 and TRBJ1-2; D unclear. V was clipped by 1 base and J by 5 bases, with 5 bases between them. CDR3 length: 12 amino acids. In germline, CDR1 is LGHNT, CDR2 FRNRAP. This CDR3 reads CASGLGFYGYTF. The CDR3 DNA reads TGTGCTAGTGGTTTGGGTTTTTATGGCTACACCTTC.

This clonotype was found a few times. CDR3 DNA sequence: TGCGCCAGCACTCCATATCCTCGCACAGATACGCAGTATTTT. Translating it yields CASTPYPRTDTQYF. The chain couples TRBV5-1 to TRBJ2-3; no definite D call. In germline, CDR1 is SGHRS, CDR2 YFSETQ. V dropped 6 bases and J dropped 1 base, with 12 bases sitting between them. CDR3 length equals 14 residues.

The chain combines TRBV6-1 with TRBJ2-4; TRBD1 aligns across 12 bases. Per germline, CDR1 MNHNS and CDR2 SASEGT. The trim removed 2 bases at V and 13 bases at J, leaving 9 bases unmatched. This CDR3 has 15 residues. The CDR3 bases are TGTGCCAGCAGTGAACATTGGGACAGGGGGCTTGAGCAGTACTTC. Amino acids: CASSEHWDRGLEQYF.

V is TRBV6-6 and J is TRBJ2-7; D not resolved. Germline values: CDR1 MNHNY, CDR2 SVGAGI (reference sequence). The length of the CDR3 is 12 residues. Deletions cut 8 bases from V and 3 bases from J, with 11 bases between. CDR3 sequence: CASAPPNYEQYF. CDR3 bases: TGTGCCAGCGCCCCCCCGAACTACGAGCAGTACTTC.

This clonotype was observed a few times. The gene calls are TRBV2 and TRBJ1-2, with a possible D match to TRBD1 (5 bases). V was trimmed by 7 bases and J by 4 bases, leaving 13 bases between them. The germline V gene encodes CDR1 SNHLY and CDR2 FYNNEI. The CDR3 runs to 13 residues. The CDR3 region has the DNA TGTGCCAGCATAGGGGATGACGGCTATGGCTACACCTTC. Translated, it gives CASIGDDGYGYTF.

CDR3 coding DNA: TGTGCCAGCAGCCAAGAGGCAGGGGGAAGGGGCAATCAGCCCCAGCATTTT. It translates to CASSQEAGGRGNQPQHF. The chain recombines TRBV3-1 with TRBJ1-5; 7 bases map to TRBD1. V trimming: 0 bases; J trimming: 2 bases; junction bases outside the gene matches: 7. Germline lookup yields CDR1 LGHDT and CDR2 YNNKEL (reference sequence). The CDR3 is made up of 17 amino acids. The whole variable domain, remainder taken from reference TRBV3-1 and TRBJ1-5, is DTAVSQTPKYLVTQMGNDKSIKCEQNLGHDTMYWYKQDSKKFLKIMFSYNNKELIINETVPNRFSPKSPDKAHLNLHINSLELGDSAVYFCASSQEAGGRGNQPQHFGDGTRLSIL.